A single sample is the source of the 6 T cell receptor beta chains below, sequenced in a study of blood T cell repertoires in COVID-19. The assay was immunoSEQ multiplex PCR, and TCRdb's table has in-frame clones only and misses some. The profile covers 150,000 or so clones, with 78% appearing a single time and 6% taken by the ten largest. Sequencing was performed on PBMCs or T cells enriched from blood (not recorded which). These TCRs come from a woman between 50 and 59 years old who had recovered from COVID-19.

The J gene is TRBJ2-3, the V gene TRBV11-3, with 8 bases aligning to TRBD2. V shed 4 bases and J 4 bases; nucleotides not matched to a gene: 7. This CDR3 region has 15 residues. The germline V gene has CDR1 SGHNT and CDR2 YENEEA. CDR3 loop: CASSYGTGGADTQYF. CDR3 bases: TGTGCCAGCAGCTATGGGACGGGAGGGGCAGATACGCAGTATTTT.

The V call is TRBV9, the J call TRBJ1-3; TRBD1 matches 8 bases. The CDR3 is 15 amino acids. Trimming removed 4 bases from V and 2 bases from J; junction bases left unmatched: 5. CDR1 is SGDLS, CDR2 YYNGEE, per germline. For the CDR3, the DNA is TGTGCCAGCAGCTCCCGGACAGGGCCTGGAAACACCATATATTTT. It is translated as CASSSRTGPGNTIYF.

This sequence joins TRBV3-1 (or the pseudogene TRBV3-2) and TRBJ2-1; tentative D call: TRBD1 (5 bases). Trimming removed 3 bases at V and 9 bases at J, with 12 bases between. The germline gives CDR1 LGHDT, CDR2 YNNKEL (reference sequence). This CDR3 spans 13 amino acids. CDR3 coding DNA: TGTGCCAGCAGCCACGCCGAAGGGGTTGAGCAGTTCTTC. Encoded protein: CASSHAEGVEQFF.

The chain employs TRBV30 and TRBJ1-2; the D gene is possibly TRBD1 (5 bases). The germline CDR1 and CDR2 sequences are GTSNPN and SVGIG (reference sequence). The CDR3 sequence is 14 residues long. Trimming took off 5 bases at V and 0 bases at J, with 13 bases between the two ends. CDR3 sequence reads: CAWAAGFPNYGYTF. The CDR3, as DNA: TGTGCCTGGGCTGCAGGGTTTCCTAACTATGGCTACACCTTC.

The chain combines TRBV6-2 or TRBV6-3 with TRBJ2-6; D unclear. Trimming took 2 bases from V and 7 from J, leaving 9 bases between them. CDR1 MNHEY and CDR2 SVGEGT come from the germline V gene. The CDR3 contains 14 residues. The CDR3 here is CASSYIEIANVLTF. The DNA for the CDR3 is TGTGCCAGCAGTTACATCGAGATAGCCAACGTCCTGACTTTC.

In DNA, the CDR3 is TGTGCCAGCAGCCCCCGCATGAGGCAGGGCAATGAGCAGTTCTTC. This encodes CASSPRMRQGNEQFF. This chain joins TRBV7-2 and TRBJ2-1; tentative D call: TRBD1 (5 bases). Germline loops: CDR1 SGHTA, CDR2 FQGNSA. With 5 bases removed from V and 6 bases from J, the gap between germline ends came to 17 bases. CDR3 size: 15 residues.